Presented here are 21 T cell receptor beta chains from one specimen sequenced in a study of shared clonotypes between healthy human individuals. Measured with immunoSEQ multiplex PCR; TCRdb has only the in-frame clones, and not every one. Here the sample spans around 2,000,000 clones, roughly 95% being singletons. What was sequenced was naive CD4+ T cells sorted from blood. Described subset: CD45RA+ positively selected. These receptors were obtained from a man aged 18-30 years in good health.

The J gene is TRBJ1-5, the V gene TRBV6-1, with D possibly matching TRBD1 (6 bases). The germline V gene encodes CDR1 MNHNS and CDR2 SASEGT. The CDR3 is 16 residues long. Trimming left V 1 base short and J 2 bases short, with 12 bases between. The CDR3 region is CASSEVGGRRNQPQHF. DNA for the CDR3: TGTGCCAGCAGTGAAGTCGGGGGGCGTCGCAATCAGCCCCAGCATTTT.

The chain carries TRBV18 and TRBJ2-2; 8 bases match TRBD2. Germline loops: CDR1 KGHSH, CDR2 LQKENI. This CDR3 is built from 17 residues. Losses at the gene ends were 2 bases for V and 1 base for J; bases not matched to a gene: 6. The CDR3 region has the DNA TGTGCCAGCTCACCAACACTAGCGGAACTGAACACCGGGGAGCTGTTTTTT. As protein: CASSPTLAELNTGELFF.

This clone was seen a single time. V and J are TRBV5-1 and TRBJ1-6; D is undetermined. The germline V gene encodes CDR1 SGHRS and CDR2 YFSETQ. With 2 bases removed from V and 7 bases from J, the gap between germline ends came to 10 bases. The CDR3 covers 14 residues. The CDR3 region has the DNA TGCGCCAGCAGCTTCGGGAGCGGAAATTCACCCCTCCACTTT. This gives the protein CASSFGSGNSPLHF.

The rearrangement joins TRBV7-9 to TRBJ2-5; tentatively, D is TRBD1 or TRBD2 (5 bases each). V was pared by 5 bases and J by 10 bases, with 17 bases between. This CDR3 has 13 residues. The germline V gene encodes CDR1 SEHNR and CDR2 FQNEAQ (reference sequence). Here the CDR3 reads CASSPVGTEYQYF. DNA for the CDR3: TGTGCCAGCAGCCCCGTAGGGACGGAGTACCAGTACTTC.

The CDR3 sequence is CASSVDPGGQETQYF. CDR3 nucleotides: TGCGCCAGCAGCGTCGATCCTGGGGGCCAAGAGACCCAGTACTTC. The V and J genes are TRBV5-1 and TRBJ2-5; D possibly matches TRBD1 or TRBD2 (5 bases each). Between the trimmed V and J ends, which lost 4 bases and 1 base, there was a span of 14 bases. Germline assignment: CDR1 SGHRS and CDR2 YFSETQ. This CDR3 comprises 15 residues.

This chain connects TRBV27 to TRBJ1-1; D not certain. This CDR3 has 16 residues. The germline V gene encodes CDR1 MNHEY and CDR2 SMNVEV (reference sequence). The ends were cut back, 2 bases at V and 4 bases at J, with 17 bases in the middle. The CDR3 loop is CASSLGVNRMVTEAFF. The DNA for the CDR3 is TGTGCCAGCAGTTTAGGGGTCAATCGGATGGTCACTGAAGCTTTCTTT.

A remark on this clone: The sample carries other DNA sequences with the same CDR3. The chain recombines TRBV6-5 with TRBJ1-2; 7 bases align to TRBD1. The CDR3 has 15 residues. Trimming at V came to 0 bases and at J to 4 bases, leaving 5 bases not matched to a gene. Germline V gene data show CDR1 as MNHEY and CDR2 as SVGAGI. CDR3 bases: TGTGCCAGCAGTTACTCGGGCAGGGGGGGCTATGGCTACACCTTC. Translated, it gives CASSYSGRGGYGYTF.

The CDR3 region is CASSLVLAGTEAFF. In DNA form, the CDR3 reads TGTGCCAGCAGCTTAGTGTTAGCGGGCACTGAAGCTTTCTTT. The chain carries TRBV7-9 and TRBJ1-1; D is uncertain. Germline V gives CDR1 SEHNR, CDR2 FQNEAQ (reference sequence). V was clipped by 1 base and J by 4 bases, with 10 bases between them. There are 14 residues in the CDR3.

The chain couples TRBV27 to TRBJ2-2; 16 bases agree with TRBD2. V was clipped by 5 bases and J by 4 bases; unmatched bases: 7. In germline, CDR1 is MNHEY, CDR2 SMNVEV (reference sequence). The CDR3 has 18 residues. The CDR3 nucleotides read TGTGCCAGCAGTCCGGGACTAGCGGGAGGGCCCCCCACCGGGGAGCTGTTTTTT. This gives the protein CASSPGLAGGPPTGELFF.

In DNA form, the CDR3 reads TGTGCCAGCAGTTGGGACAGTACAGATACGCAGTATTTT. It specifies CASSWDSTDTQYF. The chain links TRBV6-5 to TRBJ2-3; TRBD1 matches at 7 bases. Trimming cost V 4 bases and J 3 bases; bases outside gene matches: 1. The CDR3 extends over 13 amino acids. The germline V gene has CDR1 MNHEY and CDR2 SVGAGI.

V usage is TRBV30 and J usage is TRBJ1-3, with a possible D match to TRBD1 (5 bases). The CDR3 length is 18 residues. Trimming shortened V by 6 bases and J by 0 bases, and 24 bases separated the two germline ends. In germline, CDR1 is GTSNPN, CDR2 SVGIG (reference sequence). This CDR3 reads CACRKGKFLQSSGNTIYF. DNA of the CDR3: TGTGCCTGTCGAAAGGGGAAATTCCTACAGAGCTCTGGAAACACCATATATTTT.

The chain recombines TRBV7-2 with TRBJ2-3; D uncertain. The CDR3 has 13 residues. The germline V and J ends were trimmed by 3 bases and 6 bases, with 10 bases remaining between them. Per germline, CDR1 SGHTA and CDR2 FQGNSA. The CDR3 DNA follows: TGTGCCAGCAGCTTTCGACGGTTGGATACGCAGTATTTT. Its translation: CASSFRRLDTQYF. Complete variable domain (other parts from reference TRBV7-2 and TRBJ2-3): GAGVSQSPSNKVTEKGKDVELRCDPISGHTALYWYRQSLGQGLEFLIYFQGNSAPDKSGLPSDRFSAERTGGSVSTLTIQRTQQEDSAVYLCASSFRRLDTQYFGPGTRLTVL.

This chain joins TRBV13 and TRBJ2-7; the match to TRBD1 covers 7 bases. Looked up from germline, CDR1 is PRHDT and CDR2 is FYEKMQ (reference sequence). V lost 4 bases to trimming and J lost 4 bases; unmatched junction nucleotides: 7. This CDR3 comprises 14 residues. CDR3 protein: CASSSHRGEYEQYF. The CDR3, as DNA: TGTGCCAGCAGCTCCCACAGGGGTGAGTACGAGCAGTACTTC.

The rearrangement uses TRBV28 and TRBJ1-2; D not certain. CDR1 and CDR2 (germline): MDHEN, SYDVKM. CDR3 length: 13 residues. V lost 2 bases, J lost 4 bases, and 8 bases lay in between. The CDR3 bases are TGTGCCAGCAGTTTAGGGCCTTTCTATGGCTACACCTTC. This translates into CASSLGPFYGYTF.

The chain is built from TRBV28 and TRBJ2-5; 16 nucleotides line up with TRBD2. The V segment lost 7 bases and the J segment 5 bases; nucleotides outside the gene matches: 10. CDR3 length: 17 residues. CDR1 MDHEN and CDR2 SYDVKM come from the germline V gene. The DNA for the CDR3 is TGTGCCAGCACCTCCGGGACTAGCGGGAGGGCCAAGGAGACCCAGTACTTC. This codes for CASTSGTSGRAKETQYF.

The J gene is TRBJ1-5, the V gene TRBV6-6; TRBD1 is a possible D gene (5 bases). CDR1 is MNHNY and CDR2 is SVGAGI in the germline V gene (reference sequence). V was pared by 7 bases and J by 2 bases, with 9 bases between. The CDR3 totals 13 residues. The CDR3 region has the DNA TGTGCCAGCACCACGACAGGCAATCAGCCCCAGCATTTT. It is translated as CASTTTGNQPQHF.

The genes are TRBV19 and TRBJ1-5; maybe TRBD1 (5 bases). The CDR3 contains 14 residues. Germline assignment: CDR1 LNHDA and CDR2 SQIVND (reference sequence). V lost 9 bases, J lost 4 bases, and 16 bases lay in between. The CDR3 sequence: CASDVDTQNQPQHF. The CDR3 bases are TGTGCCAGCGACGTGGACACCCAAAATCAGCCCCAGCATTTT.

This clone has only one observation. The chain links TRBV6-1 to TRBJ2-7; D perhaps matches TRBD1 (6 bases). Trimming cost V 2 bases and J 7 bases, with 12 bases left between them. Germline lookup yields CDR1 MNHNS and CDR2 SASEGT. This CDR3 has 13 residues. The CDR3 region has the DNA TGTGCCAGCAGTGAACAGGGGTTGGGTGAGCAGTACTTC. This encodes CASSEQGLGEQYF.

V usage is TRBV6-1 and J usage is TRBJ1-5; 7 nucleotides match TRBD1. J lost 1 base, V lost 7 bases, and 7 bases had no gene match. The CDR3 length is 15 residues. Germline V lookup: CDR1 MNHNS, CDR2 SASEGT. CDR3 in DNA: TGTGCCAGCACCCTAGGACAGGCGAGCAATCAGCCCCAGCATTTT. This translates into CASTLGQASNQPQHF.

V is TRBV10-3 and J is TRBJ1-1; D uncertain. The germline gives CDR1 ENHRY, CDR2 SYGVKD. This CDR3 is 14 amino acids long. The V end was cut by 5 bases, the J end by 4 bases, with 14 bases between. The CDR3 reads CAISRTDGGTEAFF. CDR3 in DNA: TGTGCCATCAGTAGAACCGACGGTGGCACTGAAGCTTTCTTT.

In the case of this clone: Different DNA sequences within this sample yield the same CDR3. The chain's CDR3 is CASSFNTGIGGYTF. CDR3 bases: TGTGCCAGCAGTTTTAATACAGGGATAGGCGGCTACACCTTC. The chain is built from TRBV27 and TRBJ1-2; D is perhaps TRBD1 (6 bases). The ends were cut back, 3 bases at V and 8 bases at J, with 16 bases in the middle. CDR1 and CDR2 from the germline V gene are MNHEY and SMNVEV (reference sequence). The CDR3 has 14 residues.